Listed below are T cell receptor beta chains from one sample, sequenced in a study of cytomegalovirus exposure and HLA in healthy donors. Some clones are missing from TCRdb's copy, which holds only in-frame ones; the method was immunoSEQ multiplex PCR. The sample lists roughly 190,000 clones, about four fifths seen once, with about 2.4% in the top ten. Material: PBMCs. The receptors were sampled from a woman aged 45-59 years in good health and CMV-seropositive. Both conserved end residues are part of each CDR3. D genes are given only for firm matches. Not all rows give a size; the values are once, few, many and, for expanded clones, a class.

d_gene: TRBD1; abundance: few; j_gene: TRBJ1-1; v_gene: TRBV7-3; CDR3nt: TGTGCCAGCAGCTTTGACAGGGGGACTGAAGCTTTCTTT; CDR3aa: CASSFDRGTEAFF
d_gene: TRBD2; abundance: NA; j_gene: TRBJ2-2; v_gene: TRBV5-1; CDR3nt: TGCGCCAGCATGCCGAGCGGGGGGAACACCGGGGAGCTGTTTTTT; CDR3aa: CASMPSGGNTGELFF
d_gene: NA; abundance: NA; j_gene: TRBJ2-2; v_gene: TRBV28; CDR3nt: TGTGCCAGCAGTACACCGAACACCGGGGAGCTGTTTTTT; CDR3aa: CASSTPNTGELFF
d_gene: NA; abundance: NA; j_gene: TRBJ2-5; v_gene: TRBV7-9; CDR3nt: TGTGCCAGCAGCCCGATTATCAGGGGTTTACAAGAGACCCAGTACTTC; CDR3aa: CASSPIIRGLQETQYF
d_gene: TRBD2; abundance: NA; j_gene: TRBJ2-3; v_gene: TRBV7-9; CDR3nt: TGTGCCAGCAGCTGGGGACTAGCGGCGGATACGCAGTATTTT; CDR3aa: CASSWGLAADTQYF
d_gene: TRBD1; abundance: NA; j_gene: TRBJ1-3; v_gene: TRBV6-5; CDR3nt: TGTGCCAGCAGGTCAGGACAGGCTGGAAACACCATATATTTT; CDR3aa: CASRSGQAGNTIYF
d_gene: TRBD1; abundance: NA; j_gene: TRBJ2-7; v_gene: TRBV5-1; CDR3nt: TGCGCCAGCAGCCAACTGGGACAGGGGGCCTACGAGCAGTACTTC; CDR3aa: CASSQLGQGAYEQYF
d_gene: TRBD1; abundance: once; j_gene: TRBJ2-7; v_gene: TRBV14; CDR3nt: TGTGCCAGTTCCGGGACAGGGCGGTACGAGCAGTACTTC; CDR3aa: CASSGTGRYEQYF
d_gene: TRBD2; abundance: NA; j_gene: TRBJ2-5; v_gene: TRBV6-5; CDR3nt: TGTGCCAGCAGCCCCAAGTGGCGGGAGGGAGAGACCCAGTACTTC; CDR3aa: CASSPKWREGETQYF
d_gene: TRBD1; abundance: NA; j_gene: TRBJ2-5; v_gene: TRBV2; CDR3nt: TGTGCCAGCAGCGAGACAGGGTTCCAAGAGACCCAGTACTTC; CDR3aa: CASSETGFQETQYF
d_gene: NA; abundance: NA; j_gene: TRBJ1-2; v_gene: TRBV19; CDR3nt: TGTGCCAGTAAAGATAGGGGCACTCGGACCAACTATGGCTACACCTTC; CDR3aa: CASKDRGTRTNYGYTF
d_gene: TRBD1; abundance: few; j_gene: TRBJ1-2; v_gene: TRBV7-9; CDR3nt: TGTGCCAGCAGCCATGTTACAGGGGCTACGGCCTTC; CDR3aa: CASSHVTGATAF
d_gene: NA; abundance: NA; j_gene: TRBJ2-2; v_gene: TRBV6-1; CDR3nt: TGTGCCAGCAGTGTCGAATCTCCGGGACTCTTCACCGGGGAGCTGTTTTTT; CDR3aa: CASSVESPGLFTGELFF
d_gene: NA; abundance: NA; j_gene: TRBJ1-4; v_gene: TRBV7-9; CDR3nt: TGTGCCAGCAGCTTAGGGACAGAGAATGAAAAACTGTTTTTT; CDR3aa: CASSLGTENEKLFF
d_gene: TRBD2; abundance: NA; j_gene: TRBJ2-1; v_gene: TRBV7-2; CDR3nt: TGTGCCAGCAGCAACGGAGGTAGCGGGGGGGTGGATGAGCAGTTCTTC; CDR3aa: CASSNGGSGGVDEQFF
d_gene: NA; abundance: once; j_gene: TRBJ1-5; v_gene: TRBV30; CDR3nt: TGTGCCTGGAGTGACAGATCGGGGCAGCCCCAGCATTTT; CDR3aa: CAWSDRSGQPQHF
d_gene: TRBD1; abundance: NA; j_gene: TRBJ2-5; v_gene: TRBV29-1; CDR3nt: TGCAGCGTCGCCACAGGGGTAGGAGAGACCCAGTACTTC; CDR3aa: CSVATGVGETQYF
d_gene: TRBD1; abundance: few; j_gene: TRBJ2-7; v_gene: TRBV14; CDR3nt: TGTGCCAGCAGGGGACAGGGGCCCTACGAGCAGTACTTC; CDR3aa: CASRGQGPYEQYF
d_gene: NA; abundance: NA; j_gene: TRBJ1-5; v_gene: TRBV11-2; CDR3nt: TGTGCCAGCAGCTTGCACTCTGACAGCCGCAATCAGCCCCAGCATTTT; CDR3aa: CASSLHSDSRNQPQHF
d_gene: NA; abundance: NA; j_gene: TRBJ2-5; v_gene: TRBV21-1; CDR3nt: TGTGCCAGCAGCAAAGAGGTCCCCCTGGAGGTACAAGAGACCCAGTACTTC; CDR3aa: CASSKEVPLEVQETQYF
d_gene: TRBD1; abundance: few; j_gene: TRBJ1-1; v_gene: TRBV29-1; CDR3nt: TGCAGCGGGGACAGTGTGGTCACTGAAGCTTTCTTT; CDR3aa: CSGDSVVTEAFF
d_gene: NA; abundance: NA; j_gene: TRBJ1-5; v_gene: TRBV19; CDR3nt: TGTGCCAGTAGTCCGACATGGGTAGATCAGCCCCAGCATTTT; CDR3aa: CASSPTWVDQPQHF
d_gene: TRBD1; abundance: few; j_gene: TRBJ1-3; v_gene: TRBV4-3; CDR3nt: TGCGCCAGCAGCCCCGGACAGGACTCTGGAAACACCATATATTTT; CDR3aa: CASSPGQDSGNTIYF
d_gene: NA; abundance: NA; j_gene: TRBJ1-1; v_gene: TRBV29-1; CDR3nt: TGCAGCGTTGGACAGTCACGCGACACTGAAGCTTTCTTT; CDR3aa: CSVGQSRDTEAFF
d_gene: TRBD2; abundance: NA; j_gene: TRBJ2-5; v_gene: TRBV10-3; CDR3nt: TGTGCCATCAGTGAAAGGAGGACTAGCGGGGCCCAAGAGACCCAGTACTTC; CDR3aa: CAISERRTSGAQETQYF
d_gene: TRBD2; abundance: NA; j_gene: TRBJ2-2; v_gene: TRBV2; CDR3nt: TGTGCCAGCGCGCACGGACTAGCGGGGGGGCCAAAGGAGCTGTTTTTT; CDR3aa: CASAHGLAGGPKELFF
d_gene: TRBD1; abundance: NA; j_gene: TRBJ2-4; v_gene: TRBV4-1; CDR3nt: TGCGCCAGCAGCAGGGACAGATCCTCCTTTCAGTACTTC; CDR3aa: CASSRDRSSFQYF
d_gene: TRBD2; abundance: NA; j_gene: TRBJ2-7; v_gene: TRBV6-1; CDR3nt: TGTGCCAGCAGTACTAGCGGGGGGATCTCCTACGAGCAGTACTTC; CDR3aa: CASSTSGGISYEQYF
d_gene: TRBD2; abundance: NA; j_gene: TRBJ2-3; v_gene: TRBV7-2; CDR3nt: TGTGCCAGCAGCGGGCCTAGCGGGGGTTTTCCTACGCAGTATTTT; CDR3aa: CASSGPSGGFPTQYF
d_gene: TRBD1; abundance: NA; j_gene: TRBJ1-5; v_gene: TRBV19; CDR3nt: TGTGCCAGTAGTATCGGACAGGGATCGAAAAGCAATCAGCCCCAGCATTTT; CDR3aa: CASSIGQGSKSNQPQHF
d_gene: TRBD1; abundance: NA; j_gene: TRBJ2-2; v_gene: TRBV6-6; CDR3nt: TGTGCCAGCAGTACACAGGGGGCAGGGACCGGGGAGCTGTTTTTT; CDR3aa: CASSTQGAGTGELFF
d_gene: NA; abundance: NA; j_gene: TRBJ1-1; v_gene: TRBV6-5; CDR3nt: TGTGCCAGCAGTGAAGGGGAGGGCACTGAAGCTTTCTTT; CDR3aa: CASSEGEGTEAFF
d_gene: TRBD1; abundance: few; j_gene: TRBJ1-5; v_gene: TRBV19; CDR3nt: TGTGCCAGTAGTAGACAGGGGACTGCGGCATATAGCAATCAGCCCCAGCATTTT; CDR3aa: CASSRQGTAAYSNQPQHF
d_gene: NA; abundance: NA; j_gene: TRBJ2-7; v_gene: TRBV7-8; CDR3nt: TGTGCCAGCAGCTTTAGGATGAATGCGGTAAGCTACGAGCAGTACTTC; CDR3aa: CASSFRMNAVSYEQYF
d_gene: TRBD1; abundance: NA; j_gene: TRBJ1-1; v_gene: TRBV6-5; CDR3nt: TGTGCCAGCAGCCTTAGGACAGGCGGGACTGAAGCTTTCTTT; CDR3aa: CASSLRTGGTEAFF
d_gene: NA; abundance: few; j_gene: TRBJ2-5; v_gene: TRBV29-1; CDR3nt: TGCAGCGTTAGAGGGTACCAAGAGACCCAGTACTTC; CDR3aa: CSVRGYQETQYF
d_gene: NA; abundance: NA; j_gene: TRBJ2-7; v_gene: TRBV2; CDR3nt: TGTGCCACCGGGGTTACAGGGTCCCACGAGCAGTACTTC; CDR3aa: CATGVTGSHEQYF
d_gene: NA; abundance: once; j_gene: TRBJ1-1; v_gene: TRBV5-1; CDR3nt: TGCGCCAGCAAGGGGGAGACTGAAGCTTTCTTT; CDR3aa: CASKGETEAFF
d_gene: TRBD2; abundance: NA; j_gene: TRBJ2-3; v_gene: TRBV2; CDR3nt: TGTGCCAGCGGGGCGGGGGGTAGCACAGATACGCAGTATTTT; CDR3aa: CASGAGGSTDTQYF
d_gene: TRBD1; abundance: NA; j_gene: TRBJ1-5; v_gene: TRBV4-1; CDR3nt: TGCGCCAGCAGCCAGACAGGGACCGGAAGCAATCAGCCCCAGCATTTT; CDR3aa: CASSQTGTGSNQPQHF
d_gene: NA; abundance: NA; j_gene: TRBJ2-7; v_gene: TRBV7-8; CDR3nt: TGTGCCAGCAGCTTGGCCCCTCTCTACGAGCAGTACTTC; CDR3aa: CASSLAPLYEQYF
d_gene: TRBD1; abundance: NA; j_gene: TRBJ1-2; v_gene: TRBV19; CDR3nt: TGTGCCAGTAGTATAGGCGGGACAGGGTATTATGGCTACACCTTC; CDR3aa: CASSIGGTGYYGYTF
d_gene: TRBD1; abundance: NA; j_gene: TRBJ1-2; v_gene: TRBV19; CDR3nt: TGTGCCACCACAGACAGGGCTAACTATGGCTACACCTTC; CDR3aa: CATTDRANYGYTF
d_gene: TRBD1; abundance: NA; j_gene: TRBJ1-1; v_gene: TRBV5-5; CDR3nt: TGTGCCAGCAGCTCGGACAGGGCTGGGAACACTGAAGCTTTCTTT; CDR3aa: CASSSDRAGNTEAFF
d_gene: NA; abundance: NA; j_gene: TRBJ2-4; v_gene: TRBV19; CDR3nt: TGTGCCAGTAGTATAGGGGCAGGCGCCCTAGCCAAAAACATTCAGTACTTC; CDR3aa: CASSIGAGALAKNIQYF
d_gene: NA; abundance: NA; j_gene: TRBJ2-2; v_gene: TRBV10-3; CDR3nt: TGTGCCATCAGTGATAGGCAGCTAGGATACACCGGGGAGCTGTTTTTT; CDR3aa: CAISDRQLGYTGELFF
d_gene: TRBD2; abundance: few; j_gene: TRBJ2-3; v_gene: TRBV2; CDR3nt: TGTGCCAGCACTGAGACTAGCGGGGGTAATACGCAGTATTTT; CDR3aa: CASTETSGGNTQYF
d_gene: NA; abundance: few; j_gene: TRBJ1-2; v_gene: TRBV28; CDR3nt: TGTGCCAGCAGCCCACAAGTTAACTATGGCTACACCTTC; CDR3aa: CASSPQVNYGYTF
d_gene: TRBD2; abundance: NA; j_gene: TRBJ2-3; v_gene: TRBV4-2; CDR3nt: TGTGCCAGCAGCCAAATTGGGACTAGCGGCACAGATACGCAGTATTTT; CDR3aa: CASSQIGTSGTDTQYF
d_gene: NA; abundance: NA; j_gene: TRBJ1-2; v_gene: TRBV5-6; CDR3nt: TGTGCCAGCAGCTTGGGTTCAGGGGCTAACTATGGCTACACCTTC; CDR3aa: CASSLGSGANYGYTF
d_gene: NA; abundance: NA; j_gene: TRBJ2-7; v_gene: TRBV6-5; CDR3nt: TGTGCCAGCAGTGAAATGATTACGAGCTACGAGCAGTACTTC; CDR3aa: CASSEMITSYEQYF
d_gene: TRBD1; abundance: NA; j_gene: TRBJ1-5; v_gene: TRBV7-9; CDR3nt: TGTGCCAGCAGCCCGACAGGGGCCAGCAATCAGCCCCAGCATTTT; CDR3aa: CASSPTGASNQPQHF
d_gene: TRBD1; abundance: NA; j_gene: TRBJ1-5; v_gene: TRBV2; CDR3nt: TGTGCCAGCAGTCCGGACAGGGTCAGGAGCAATCAGCCCCAGCATTTT; CDR3aa: CASSPDRVRSNQPQHF